This entry lists 20 T cell receptor beta chains sequenced from one sample in a study of blood T cell repertoires in COVID-19. Produced via immunoSEQ multiplex PCR; TCRdb's table is partial and in-frame only. Of approximately 210,000 clones listed, about 85% are singletons. Sequencing was carried out using peripheral blood. Receptors were obtained from a human donor in a cohort sampled during active COVID-19.

The table lists this clone with a few counts. This chain joins TRBV10-1 and TRBJ1-5; no firm D call. The CDR3 covers 14 residues. V lost 2 bases and J lost 2, with 7 bases in between. Germline CDR1 is WNHNN and CDR2 is SYGVQD (reference sequence). The CDR3 is CASSEGARNQPQHF. In nucleotides, the CDR3 is TGCGCCAGCAGTGAGGGAGCGCGCAATCAGCCCCAGCATTTT.

V gene TRBV3-1 (or the pseudogene TRBV3-2) combines with J gene TRBJ1-4, with 10 bases aligning to TRBD1. With 5 bases clipped from V and 4 bases from J, the junction kept 4 bases outside the gene matches. Germline CDR1 reads LGHDT; CDR2 reads YNNKEL (reference sequence). This CDR3 has 15 amino acids. CDR3 nucleotides: TGTGCCAGCAGCGGGACAGGGGCCTTTAATGAAAAACTGTTTTTT. Translation gives CASSGTGAFNEKLFF.

V is TRBV20-1 and J is TRBJ1-2; D might be TRBD1 (6 bases). V dropped 3 bases and J dropped 8 bases, with 10 bases sitting between them. CDR3 size: 11 residues. Germline V gene sequence: CDR1 DFQATT, CDR2 SNEGSKA (reference sequence). CDR3 DNA: TGCAGTGCTAGCAGGGGCAGGGGCTACACCTTC. It translates to CSASRGRGYTF.

The chain carries TRBV9 and TRBJ1-6; D remains unclear. V shed 4 bases and J shed 10 bases, with 21 bases lying between them. The length of the CDR3 is 16 residues. Looked up from germline, CDR1 is SGDLS and CDR2 is YYNGEE. The CDR3, as DNA: TGTGCCAGCAGCCCCGAGGGTAGCGTTGGAGGGTCACCCCTCCACTTT. It specifies CASSPEGSVGGSPLHF.

Of note for this clone: The identical CDR3 is also encoded by other nucleotide sequences in the sample. The chain joins TRBV3-1 (or the pseudogene TRBV3-2) to TRBJ1-1; perhaps TRBD1 as D (6 bases). V lost 1 base to trimming and J lost 6 bases, with 6 bases between them. The germline V gene has CDR1 LGHDT and CDR2 YNNKEL (reference sequence). The CDR3 spans 12 residues. CDR3 DNA: TGTGCCAGCAGCCAAGCAGGGGCTGAAGCTTTCTTT. Amino acids: CASSQAGAEAFF.

V is TRBV11-2 and J is TRBJ1-3; 7 bases align to TRBD1. This CDR3 region has 19 residues. J gave up 0 bases and V 4 bases, and 15 bases lay outside the gene matches. CDR1 is SGHAT and CDR2 is FQNNGV in the germline V gene. CDR3 protein: CASSWGTVPTPYSGNTIYF. DNA of the CDR3: TGTGCCAGCAGCTGGGGGACAGTTCCAACTCCGTACTCTGGAAACACCATATATTTT.

On this clone itself: Within the sample, other DNA sequences also encode this same CDR3. The chain is built from TRBV4-1 and TRBJ1-5, with TRBD1 as a possible D gene (5 bases). The CDR3 sequence is 17 residues long. Germline-derived CDR1 and CDR2 are MGHRA and YSYEKL. Deletions cut 0 bases from V and 0 bases from J, with 12 bases between. The CDR3 region has the DNA TGCGCCAGCAGCCAAGAGTTGACAGATTATAGCAATCAGCCCCAGCATTTT. It codes for CASSQELTDYSNQPQHF.

The chain combines TRBV4-1 with TRBJ1-3, with 7 bases fitting TRBD1. This CDR3 spans 21 amino acids. Trimming at V came to 4 bases and at J to 0 bases, leaving 21 bases not matched to a gene. The germline gives CDR1 MGHRA, CDR2 YSYEKL. The CDR3: CASSLPSKNRDSEISGNTIYF. CDR3 DNA sequence: TGCGCCAGCAGCCTCCCATCAAAAAACCGGGACAGCGAAATCTCTGGAAACACCATATATTTT.

CDR3: CASPPGTAGGLSYEQYV. CDR3 coding DNA: TGTGCCAGCCCTCCCGGCACAGCGGGGGGACTTTCCTACGAGCAGTACGTC. The rearrangement links TRBV6-4 to TRBJ2-7; 9 positions agree with TRBD2. The CDR3 loop spans 17 amino acids. Germline CDR1 is MRHNA and CDR2 is SNTAGT. Trimming removed 8 bases from V and 1 base from J; junction bases left unmatched: 15.

This clone came up once. V and J are TRBV12-3 or TRBV12-4 and TRBJ2-5; D may be TRBD2 (6 bases). This CDR3 spans 13 amino acids. V lost 6 bases, J lost 2 bases, and 10 bases lay in between. The CDR3 sequence: CASRRDSQETQYF. The CDR3 bases are TGTGCCAGCAGGCGGGACTCACAAGAGACCCAGTACTTC.

The chain carries TRBV27 and TRBJ1-6, with D uncertain. V lost 4 bases, J lost 6 bases, and 10 bases lay in between. Germline V lookup: CDR1 MNHEY, CDR2 SMNVEV (reference sequence). The CDR3 is 14 amino acids. DNA for the CDR3: TGTGCCAGCAGTTACTTGCAGGTTAATTCACCCCTCCACTTT. Translated, it gives CASSYLQVNSPLHF.

The gene calls are TRBV19 and TRBJ1-6; 7 nucleotides agree with TRBD1. This CDR3 has 15 amino acids. From germline, CDR1 is LNHDA and CDR2 SQIVND (reference sequence). Germline trimming cut 4 bases from V and 10 bases from J; bases unmatched to any gene: 10. The CDR3 nucleotides are TGTGCCAGTAGTACCGACGACAGGGTGAAGTCACCCCTCCACTTT. Translation: CASSTDDRVKSPLHF.

The gene calls are TRBV6-5 and TRBJ1-5; no definite D call. The CDR3 length is 16 residues. Germline CDR1 is MNHEY and CDR2 is SVGAGI. Trimming left V 2 bases short and J 1 base short, with 12 bases between. The CDR3 nucleotides read TGTGCCAGCAGTTACCCCGGTGGAGGGAGCAATCAGCCCCAGCATTTT. It yields the protein CASSYPGGGSNQPQHF.

The chain has TRBV2 and TRBJ1-2; unclear D gene. This CDR3 is 13 amino acids long. CDR1 SNHLY and CDR2 FYNNEI come from the germline V gene. V dropped 1 base and J dropped 4 bases, with 7 bases sitting between them. The CDR3 nucleotides read TGTGCCAGCAGTGAAGGGAGCGGCTATGGCTACACCTTC. Protein sequence: CASSEGSGYGYTF. The full variable domain, in which reference TRBV2 and TRBJ1-2 provide the parts outside the CDR3, is EPEVTQTPSHQVTQMGQEVILRCVPISNHLYFYWYRQILGQKVEFLVSFYNNEISEKSEIFDDQFSVERPDGSNFTLKIRSTKLEDSAMYFCASSEGSGYGYTFGSGTRLTVV.

This chain joins TRBV7-6 and TRBJ2-2; weak D call: TRBD1 (6 bases). V was trimmed by 4 bases and J by 7 bases, leaving 16 bases between them. In germline, CDR1 is SGHVS, CDR2 FNYEAQ. The CDR3 has 15 residues. The CDR3 protein is CASSSPRGGIGELFF. CDR3 DNA sequence: TGTGCCAGCAGCTCGCCCAGGGGCGGTATCGGGGAGCTGTTTTTT. Looking up the rest from reference TRBV7-6 and TRBJ2-2 gives the full variable domain: GAGVSQSPRYKVTKRGQDVALRCDPISGHVSLYWYRQALGQGPEFLTYFNYEAQQDKSGLPNDRFSAERPEGSISTLTIQRTEQRDSAMYRCASSSPRGGIGELFFGEGSRLTVL.

The rearrangement links TRBV28 to TRBJ1-1; D gene uncertain. The CDR3 runs to 12 residues. V was pared by 5 bases and J by 7 bases, with 11 bases between. The germline CDR1 and CDR2 sequences are MDHEN and SYDVKM. The CDR3 region has the DNA TGTGCCAGCAGTCAAACATACCTTGAAGCTTTCTTT. This encodes CASSQTYLEAFF.

This clone showed up just a few times. The V gene is TRBV25-1, the J gene TRBJ2-5; 11 nucleotides agree with TRBD2. With V trimmed by 2 bases and J by 1 base, 9 bases remained unmatched. Per germline, CDR1 MGHDK and CDR2 SYGVNS. The CDR3 is 18 amino acids. DNA for the CDR3: TGTGCCAGCAGTGAAGGGCCCCGAGGACTAGCGGGCCAAGAGACCCAGTACTTC. Protein sequence: CASSEGPRGLAGQETQYF.

This clone appeared a few times. This sequence joins TRBV7-2 and TRBJ2-3; 7 positions agree with TRBD2. The germline gives CDR1 SGHTA, CDR2 FQGNSA. Unmatched junction bases numbered 6, after V lost 3 bases and J lost 6 bases. The CDR3 loop spans 14 amino acids. DNA of the CDR3: TGTGCCAGCAGCTTTAATAGCGGGCACGATACGCAGTATTTT. Amino acids: CASSFNSGHDTQYF. The full variable domain, with the rest looked up from reference TRBV7-2 and TRBJ2-3, is GAGVSQSPSNKVTEKGKDVELRCDPISGHTALYWYRQSLGQGLEFLIYFQGNSAPDKSGLPSDRFSAERTGGSVSTLTIQRTQQEDSAVYLCASSFNSGHDTQYFGPGTRLTVL.

V gene TRBV2 combines with J gene TRBJ2-1, with a weak D call TRBD2 (5 bases). Germline CDR1 SNHLY, CDR2 FYNNEI. This CDR3 is 15 amino acids long. Trimming took 3 bases from V and 1 from J, leaving 10 bases between them. The CDR3 nucleotides are TGTGCCAGCAGTGAGGGCAGAGGGTCCTACAATGAGCAGTTCTTC. Translating gives CASSEGRGSYNEQFF.

The rearrangement links TRBV2 to TRBJ2-7; 7 nucleotides align to TRBD1. CDR1 is SNHLY, CDR2 FYNNEI, per germline. This CDR3 comprises 13 residues. V lost 6 bases to trimming and J lost 2 bases; unmatched junction nucleotides: 4. In nucleotides, the CDR3 is TGTGCCAGCAGCCGGACAGGTCCCTACGAGCAGTACGTC. This sequence encodes CASSRTGPYEQYV.